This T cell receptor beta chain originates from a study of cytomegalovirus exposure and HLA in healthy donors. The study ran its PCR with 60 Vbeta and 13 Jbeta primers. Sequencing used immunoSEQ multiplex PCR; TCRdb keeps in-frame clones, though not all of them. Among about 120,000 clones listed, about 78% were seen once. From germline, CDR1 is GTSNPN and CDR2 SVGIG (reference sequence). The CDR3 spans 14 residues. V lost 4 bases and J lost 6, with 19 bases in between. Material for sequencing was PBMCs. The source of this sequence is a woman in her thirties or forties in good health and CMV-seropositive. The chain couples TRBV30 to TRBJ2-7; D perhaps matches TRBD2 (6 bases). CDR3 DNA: TGTGCCTGGATGGCGGGGCTGGGGGAATCCGAGCAGTACTTC. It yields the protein CAWMAGLGESEQYF.